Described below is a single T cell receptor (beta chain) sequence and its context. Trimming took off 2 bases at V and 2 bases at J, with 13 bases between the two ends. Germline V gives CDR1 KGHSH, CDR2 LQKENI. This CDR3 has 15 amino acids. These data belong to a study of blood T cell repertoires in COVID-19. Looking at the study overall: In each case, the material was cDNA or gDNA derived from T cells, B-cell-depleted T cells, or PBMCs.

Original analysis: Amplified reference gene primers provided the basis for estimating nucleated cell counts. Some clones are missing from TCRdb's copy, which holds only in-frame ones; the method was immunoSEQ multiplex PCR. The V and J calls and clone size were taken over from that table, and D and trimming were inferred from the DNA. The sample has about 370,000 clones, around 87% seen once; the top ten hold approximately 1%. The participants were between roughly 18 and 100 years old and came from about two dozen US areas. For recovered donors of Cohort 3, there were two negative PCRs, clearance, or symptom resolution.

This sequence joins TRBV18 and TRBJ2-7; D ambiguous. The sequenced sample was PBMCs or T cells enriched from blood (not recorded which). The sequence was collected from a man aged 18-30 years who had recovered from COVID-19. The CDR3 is CASSPLAVNPYEQYF. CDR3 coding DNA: TGTGCCAGCTCACCATTGGCGGTAAACCCCTACGAGCAGTACTTC.